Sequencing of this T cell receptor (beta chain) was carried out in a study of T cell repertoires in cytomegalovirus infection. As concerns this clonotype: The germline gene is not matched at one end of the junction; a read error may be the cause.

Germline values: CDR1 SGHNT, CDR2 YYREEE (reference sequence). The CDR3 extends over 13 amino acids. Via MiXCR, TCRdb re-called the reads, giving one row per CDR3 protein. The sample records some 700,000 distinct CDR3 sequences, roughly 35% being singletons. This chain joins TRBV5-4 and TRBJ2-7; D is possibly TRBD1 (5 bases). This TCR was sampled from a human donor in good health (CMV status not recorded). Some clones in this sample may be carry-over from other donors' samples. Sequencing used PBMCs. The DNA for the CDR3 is TGTGACAGCCGCGAATCAGGGACCTACGAGCAGTACTTC. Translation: CDSRESGTYEQYF.